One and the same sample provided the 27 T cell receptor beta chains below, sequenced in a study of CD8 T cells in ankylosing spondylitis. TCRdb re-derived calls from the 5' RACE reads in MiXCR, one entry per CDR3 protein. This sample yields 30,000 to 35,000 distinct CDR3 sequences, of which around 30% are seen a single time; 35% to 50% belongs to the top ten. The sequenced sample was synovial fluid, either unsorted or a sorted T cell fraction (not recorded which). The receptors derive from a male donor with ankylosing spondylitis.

The DNA of the CDR3 is TGTGCCAGCAGCCCAGGACAGGTAGTACGAGGCTACACCTTC. It codes for CASSPGQVVRGYTF. This chain connects TRBV12-3 or TRBV12-4 to TRBJ1-2, with 7 positions matching TRBD1. The J segment lost 8 bases and the V segment lost 6 bases, leaving 12 bases of the junction unmatched. The CDR3 loop spans 14 amino acids.

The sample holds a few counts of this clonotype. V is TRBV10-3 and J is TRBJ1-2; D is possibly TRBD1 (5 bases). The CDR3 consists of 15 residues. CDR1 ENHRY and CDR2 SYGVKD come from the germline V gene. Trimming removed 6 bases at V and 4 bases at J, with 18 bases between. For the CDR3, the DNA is TGTGCCATCAGCGAGGCGGGACGGTTGATCTATGGCTACACCTTC. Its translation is CAISEAGRLIYGYTF.

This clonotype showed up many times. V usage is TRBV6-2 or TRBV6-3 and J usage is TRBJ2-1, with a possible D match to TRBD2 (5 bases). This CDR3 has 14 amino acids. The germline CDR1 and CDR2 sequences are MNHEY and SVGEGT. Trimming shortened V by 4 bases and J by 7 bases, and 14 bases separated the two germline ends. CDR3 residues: CASSLQLRGNEQFF. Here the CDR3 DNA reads TGTGCCAGCAGTTTACAACTCCGGGGTAATGAGCAGTTCTTC.

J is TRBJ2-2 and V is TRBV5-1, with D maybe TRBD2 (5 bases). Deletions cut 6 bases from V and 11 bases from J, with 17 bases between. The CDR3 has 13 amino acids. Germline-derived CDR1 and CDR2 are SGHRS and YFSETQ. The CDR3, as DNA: TGCGCCAGCATGACTACCAGAGGACGAGAGCTGTTTTTT. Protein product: CASMTTRGRELFF. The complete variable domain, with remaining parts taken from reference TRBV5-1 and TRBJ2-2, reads KAGVTQTPRYLIKTRGQQVTLSCSPISGHRSVSWYQQTPGQGLQFLFEYFSETQRNKGNFPGRFSGRQFSNSRSEMNVSTLELGDSALYLCASMTTRGRELFFGEGSRLTVL.

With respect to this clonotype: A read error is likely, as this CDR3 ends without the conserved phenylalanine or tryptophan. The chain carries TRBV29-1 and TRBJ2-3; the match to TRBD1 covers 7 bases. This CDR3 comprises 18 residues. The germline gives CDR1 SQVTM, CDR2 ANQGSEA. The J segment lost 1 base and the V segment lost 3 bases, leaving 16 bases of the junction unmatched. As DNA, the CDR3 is TGCAGCGTTGACGGCCCGAGCCCTACAGGGGTTGGCACAGATACGCAGTATTTA. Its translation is CSVDGPSPTGVGTDTQYL.

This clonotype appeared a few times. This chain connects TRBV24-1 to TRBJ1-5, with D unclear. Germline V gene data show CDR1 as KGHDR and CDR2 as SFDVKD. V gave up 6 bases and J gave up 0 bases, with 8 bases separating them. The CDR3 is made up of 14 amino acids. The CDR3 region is CATSYSHSNQPQHF. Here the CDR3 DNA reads TGTGCCACCAGTTACAGTCATAGCAATCAGCCCCAGCATTTT.

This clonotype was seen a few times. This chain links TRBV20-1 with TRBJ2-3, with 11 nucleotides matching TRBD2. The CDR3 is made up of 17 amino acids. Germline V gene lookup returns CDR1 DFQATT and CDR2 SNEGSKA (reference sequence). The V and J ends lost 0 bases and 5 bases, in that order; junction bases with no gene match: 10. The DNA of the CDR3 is TGCAGTGCTAGAGATGGAGTAGCGGGAGGGCCGAGAGATACGCAGTATTTT. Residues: CSARDGVAGGPRDTQYF.

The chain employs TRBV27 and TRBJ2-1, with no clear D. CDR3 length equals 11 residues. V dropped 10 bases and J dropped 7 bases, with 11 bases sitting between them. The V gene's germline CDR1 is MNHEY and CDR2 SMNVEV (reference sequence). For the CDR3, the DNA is TGTGCCACCAGGTCGGGTAATGAGCAGTTCTTC. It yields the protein CATRSGNEQFF.

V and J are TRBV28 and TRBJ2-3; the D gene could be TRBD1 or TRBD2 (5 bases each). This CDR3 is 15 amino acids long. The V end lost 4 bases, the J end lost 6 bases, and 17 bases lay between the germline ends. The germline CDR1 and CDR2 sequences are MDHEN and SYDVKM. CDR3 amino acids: CASSSGGSVEDTQYF. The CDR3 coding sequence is TGTGCCAGCAGTTCTGGGGGTAGCGTGGAGGATACGCAGTATTTT.

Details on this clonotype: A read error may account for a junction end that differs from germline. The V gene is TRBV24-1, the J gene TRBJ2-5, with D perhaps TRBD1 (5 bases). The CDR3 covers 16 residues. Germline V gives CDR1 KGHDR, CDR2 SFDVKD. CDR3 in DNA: TGTTCCACCAGTGATTTGGGAACAGGTCGTAGGGAGACCCAGTACTTC. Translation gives CSTSDLGTGRRETQYF.

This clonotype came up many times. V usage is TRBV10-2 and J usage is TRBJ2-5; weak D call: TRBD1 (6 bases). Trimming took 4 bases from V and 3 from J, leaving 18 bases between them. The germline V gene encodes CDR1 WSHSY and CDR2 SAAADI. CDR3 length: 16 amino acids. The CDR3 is CASSVASDSRKETQYF. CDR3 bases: TGCGCCAGCAGTGTCGCGTCGGACAGTAGAAAAGAGACCCAGTACTTC.

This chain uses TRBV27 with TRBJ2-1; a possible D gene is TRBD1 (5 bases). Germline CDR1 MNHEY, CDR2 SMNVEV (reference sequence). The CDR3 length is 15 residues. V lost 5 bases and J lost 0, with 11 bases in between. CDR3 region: CASSIQGSSYNEQFF. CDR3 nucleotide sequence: TGTGCCAGCAGTATCCAGGGAAGCTCCTACAATGAGCAGTTCTTC.

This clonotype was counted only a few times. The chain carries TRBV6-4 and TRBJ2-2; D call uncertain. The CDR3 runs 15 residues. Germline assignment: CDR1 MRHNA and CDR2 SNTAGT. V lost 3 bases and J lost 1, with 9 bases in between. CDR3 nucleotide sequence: TGTGCCAGCAGTGAAAACAGCCAGAACACCGGGGAGCTGTTTTTT. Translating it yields CASSENSQNTGELFF.

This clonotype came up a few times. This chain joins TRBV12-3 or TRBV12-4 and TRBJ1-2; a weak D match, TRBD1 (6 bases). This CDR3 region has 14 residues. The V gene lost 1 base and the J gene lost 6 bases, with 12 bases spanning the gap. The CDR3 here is CASSLVRGADGYTF. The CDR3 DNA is TGTGCCAGCAGTTTAGTTCGGGGGGCGGATGGCTACACCTTC.

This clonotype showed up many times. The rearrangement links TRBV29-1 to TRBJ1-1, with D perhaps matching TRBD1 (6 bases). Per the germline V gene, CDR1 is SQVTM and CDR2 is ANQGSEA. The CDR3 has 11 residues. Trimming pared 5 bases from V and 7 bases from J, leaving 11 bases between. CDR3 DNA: TGCAGCGTTACCGTGACAGGTGAAGCTTTCTTT. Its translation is CSVTVTGEAFF.

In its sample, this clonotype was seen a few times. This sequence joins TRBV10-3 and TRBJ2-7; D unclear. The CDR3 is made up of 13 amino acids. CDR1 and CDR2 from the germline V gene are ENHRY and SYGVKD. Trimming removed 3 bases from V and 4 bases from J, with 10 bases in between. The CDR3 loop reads CAISDGAAYEQYV. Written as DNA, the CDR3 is TGTGCCATCAGTGATGGCGCAGCTTACGAGCAGTACGTC.

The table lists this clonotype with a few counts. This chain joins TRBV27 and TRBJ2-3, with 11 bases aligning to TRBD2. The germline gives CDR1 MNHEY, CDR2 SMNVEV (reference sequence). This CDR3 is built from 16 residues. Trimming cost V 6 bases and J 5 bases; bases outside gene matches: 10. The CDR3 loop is CASSPRSGRALDTQYF. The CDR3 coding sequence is TGTGCCAGCAGCCCTCGTAGCGGGAGGGCCTTAGATACGCAGTATTTT.

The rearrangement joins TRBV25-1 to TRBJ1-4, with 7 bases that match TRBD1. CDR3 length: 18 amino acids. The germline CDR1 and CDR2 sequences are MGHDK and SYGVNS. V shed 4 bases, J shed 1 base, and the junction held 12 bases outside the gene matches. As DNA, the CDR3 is TGTGCCAGCAGTGGACCCCGGACAGGTTGGGGAACTAATGAAAAACTGTTTTTT. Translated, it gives CASSGPRTGWGTNEKLFF.

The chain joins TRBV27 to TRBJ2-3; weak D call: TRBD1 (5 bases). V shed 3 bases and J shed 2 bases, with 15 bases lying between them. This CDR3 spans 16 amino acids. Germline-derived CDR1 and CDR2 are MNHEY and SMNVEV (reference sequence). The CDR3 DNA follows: TGTGCCAGCAGTTTTTCGGACACCAACCCCACAGATACGCAGTATTTT. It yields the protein CASSFSDTNPTDTQYF.

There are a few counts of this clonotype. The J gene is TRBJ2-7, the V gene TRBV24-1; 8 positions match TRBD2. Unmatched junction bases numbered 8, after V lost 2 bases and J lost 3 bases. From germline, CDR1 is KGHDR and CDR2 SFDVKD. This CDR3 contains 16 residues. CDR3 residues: CATSDSGGGPNYEQYF. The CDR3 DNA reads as TGTGCCACCAGTGATTCGGGGGGGGGTCCCAACTACGAGCAGTACTTC.

The CDR3 loop reads CASSPRAGYDGSDRLFF. CDR3 DNA: TGTGCCAGCAGCCCCCGGGCGGGGTATGATGGGAGCGACAGACTGTTTTTT. The chain employs TRBV3-1 and TRBJ1-4; D is perhaps TRBD1 (5 bases). V was cut by 4 bases and J by 13 bases, with 28 bases left in between. This CDR3 has 17 amino acids. Germline V CDR1 and CDR2: LGHDT, YNNKEL (reference sequence).

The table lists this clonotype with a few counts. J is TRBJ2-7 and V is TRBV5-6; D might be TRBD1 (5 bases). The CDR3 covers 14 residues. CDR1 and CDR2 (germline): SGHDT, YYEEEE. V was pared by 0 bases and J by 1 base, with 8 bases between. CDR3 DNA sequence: TGTGCCAGCAGCTTGGCCGACAGTTCCTACGAGCAGTACGTC. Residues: CASSLADSSYEQYV.

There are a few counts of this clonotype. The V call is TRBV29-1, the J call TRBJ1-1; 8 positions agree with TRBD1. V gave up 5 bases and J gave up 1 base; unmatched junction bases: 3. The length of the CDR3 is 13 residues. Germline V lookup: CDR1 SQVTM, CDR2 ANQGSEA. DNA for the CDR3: TGCAGCGTTACAGGGGGGTGGAACACTGAAGCTTTCTTT. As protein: CSVTGGWNTEAFF.

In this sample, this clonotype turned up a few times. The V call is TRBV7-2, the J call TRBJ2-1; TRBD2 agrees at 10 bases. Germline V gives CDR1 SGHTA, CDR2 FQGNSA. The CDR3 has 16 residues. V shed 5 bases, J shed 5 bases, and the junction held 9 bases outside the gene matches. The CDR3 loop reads CASSPFSGRKDNEQFF. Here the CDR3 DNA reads TGTGCCAGCAGCCCCTTTAGCGGGAGGAAAGACAATGAGCAGTTCTTC.

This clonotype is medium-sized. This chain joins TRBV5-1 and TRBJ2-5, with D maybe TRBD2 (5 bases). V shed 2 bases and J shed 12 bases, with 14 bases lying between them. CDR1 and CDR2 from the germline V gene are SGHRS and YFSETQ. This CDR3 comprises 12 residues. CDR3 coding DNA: TGCGCCAGCAGCTTTAACGCCGGGATCGAGTACTTC. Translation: CASSFNAGIEYF.

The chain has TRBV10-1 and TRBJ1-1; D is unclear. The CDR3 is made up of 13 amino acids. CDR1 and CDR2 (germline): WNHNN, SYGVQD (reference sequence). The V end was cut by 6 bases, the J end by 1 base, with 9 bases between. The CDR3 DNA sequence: TGCGCCAGCAGGGAGACAAAGAACACTGAAGCTTTCTTT. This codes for CASRETKNTEAFF.

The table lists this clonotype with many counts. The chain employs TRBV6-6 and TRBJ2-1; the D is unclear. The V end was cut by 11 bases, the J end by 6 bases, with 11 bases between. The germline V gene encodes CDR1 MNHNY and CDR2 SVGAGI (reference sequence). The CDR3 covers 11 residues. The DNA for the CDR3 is TGTGCCGTCAGGAGAGGCAATGAGCAGTTCTTC. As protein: CAVRRGNEQFF.